This entry concerns a single T cell receptor (beta chain). No cognate antigen has been identified for it. No base quality values were provided; no much bigger clone lies one nucleotide off. CDR1 and CDR2, looked up from the germline V gene, are SGHAT and FQNNGV. The germline ends are 15 bases apart after V is trimmed by 5 bases and J by 1 base. Counted from cysteine to phenylalanine, this CDR3 has 15 amino acids. Kept here is only the CDR3 DNA, which spans 45 bases and is read in frame from base 1. The data were obtained in a study of response to subunit inactivated influenza vaccine (dated by TCRdb to about 2018). Context from the whole study: Deep quantitative profiling of the T cell receptor repertoire was used in the study to follow responses to a trivalent subunit inactivated influenza vaccine.

On the study overall, not on this receptor specifically: It was suggested by the authors that each seasonal influenza vaccination may recruit only a limited number of new T cells.

The library was obtained by RT-PCR. The run used an Illumina HiSeq 2500. TCRdb handled the public reads itself, with Q25 trimming in fastp and clone calling in MiXCR, and kept productive beta chains. Every entry covers one CDR3 protein and lists the most common genes and DNA from its rows. This sample lists 200,000 to 300,000 distinct CDR3 sequences; 9.5% to 15% were detected once. The leading ten clones occupy about 8% of the sample. The sequence was collected from a man aged 50 or older who received an inactivated influenza vaccine. Donor details come from another sample of the same person, matched by shared clones. The sequence joins TRBV11-2 to TRBJ2-7; the D gene is perhaps TRBD2, from 7 matching bases. The sample here was non-naive T cells sorted from PBMCs, taken about 14 days before vaccination. The cell subset or site label corresponds to: memory T cell fraction. Here the CDR3 is given as CASSQGGGGSYEQYF. The DNA is TGTGCCAGCAGCCAAGGCGGGGGCGGGTCCTACGAGCAGTACTTC.